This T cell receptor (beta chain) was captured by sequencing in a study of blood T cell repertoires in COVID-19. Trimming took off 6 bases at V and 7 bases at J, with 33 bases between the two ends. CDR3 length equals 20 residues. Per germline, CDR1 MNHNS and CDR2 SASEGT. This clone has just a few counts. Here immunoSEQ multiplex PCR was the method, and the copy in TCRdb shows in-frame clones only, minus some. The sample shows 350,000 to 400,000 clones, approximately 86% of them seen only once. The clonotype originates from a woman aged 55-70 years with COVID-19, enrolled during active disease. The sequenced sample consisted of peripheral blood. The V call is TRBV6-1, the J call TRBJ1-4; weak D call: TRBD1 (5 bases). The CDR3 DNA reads TGTGCCAGCAGGGAATCCCCCTGGGGAGGGGCGTCGGACTGGGGTGAAAAACTGTTTTTT. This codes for CASRESPWGGASDWGEKLFF.